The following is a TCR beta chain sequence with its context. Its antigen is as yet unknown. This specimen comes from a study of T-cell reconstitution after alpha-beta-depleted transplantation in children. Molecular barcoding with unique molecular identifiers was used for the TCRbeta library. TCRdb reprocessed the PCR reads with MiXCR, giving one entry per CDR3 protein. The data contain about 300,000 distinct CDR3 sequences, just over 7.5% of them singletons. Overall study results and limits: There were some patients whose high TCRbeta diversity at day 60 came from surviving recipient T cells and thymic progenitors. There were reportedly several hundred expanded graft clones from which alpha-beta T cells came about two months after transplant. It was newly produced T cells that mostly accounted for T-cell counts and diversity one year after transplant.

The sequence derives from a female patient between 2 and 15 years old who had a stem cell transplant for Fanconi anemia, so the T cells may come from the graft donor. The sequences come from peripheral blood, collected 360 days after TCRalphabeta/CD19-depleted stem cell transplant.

DNA for the CDR3: TGCAGTGCTAGAGGGTATGGGGGGACCCAGTACTTC. It is translated as CSARGYGGTQYF. The chain links TRBV20-1 to TRBJ2-5; D is possibly TRBD1 or TRBD2 (5 bases each). Trimming took 1 base from V and 7 from J, leaving 10 bases between them. The CDR3 runs to 12 residues. Looked up from germline, CDR1 is DFQATT and CDR2 is SNEGSKA (reference sequence).